This T cell receptor beta chain emerged from a study of human T cells and chemical hapten exposure. In the study overall: Weekly administration of diphenylcyclopropenone to the scalp of patients continued throughout the roughly 22-week study. The cohort included alopecia areata under or over 50% scalp, totalis and universalis.

Details on this clonotype: The antigen is unknown.

J was trimmed by 5 bases and V by 1 base; bases with no gene match: 7. The CDR3 is 16 amino acids. Findings and limits, study-wide: There was a positive correlation between PT1 expanded TCR counts and patch test score.

The time point here: patch test 3, about 24 weeks after DPC sensitization. The sample's treatment: therapeutic diphenylcyclopropenone sensitization with weekly scalp DPC. The authors' processing: Between about 23,224 and 700,000 TCRs appeared in each sample, and the median stood at around 92,000. MiXCR, applied by TCRdb to the RACE reads, yields one record per CDR3 protein. The V and J calls come from TCRdb's annotation, not from the publication. The table records 100,000 to 120,000 distinct CDR3 sequences, under 40% of them present only once. The sequencing used whole blood, collected in connection with sensitization to the hapten diphenylcyclopropenone (DPC). The source is a man aged 40-49 years with alopecia areata. Some clones in this sample may be carry-over from other donors' samples. V and J are TRBV12-3 or TRBV12-4 and TRBJ2-5; 10 bases line up with TRBD2. The CDR3 sequence: CASSLGLAGAHETQYF. The CDR3 bases are TGTGCCAGCAGTTTAGGGCTAGCGGGAGCTCATGAGACCCAGTACTTC.